The 19 T cell receptor beta chains in this list originate from one sample, sequenced in a study of cytomegalovirus exposure and HLA in healthy donors. The data were produced by immunoSEQ multiplex PCR, yet TCRdb's version contains in-frame clones alone and is incomplete. This table holds 200,000 or so clones, about 80% found once. Sequenced input: PBMCs. Receptors were obtained from a man younger than 35 in good health and CMV-seropositive.

This rearrangement joins TRBV6-6 to TRBJ1-4; D possibly corresponds to TRBD1 (5 bases). This CDR3 contains 16 residues. The germline V gene has CDR1 MNHNY and CDR2 SVGAGI (reference sequence). V dropped 7 bases and J dropped 3 bases, with 18 bases sitting between them. CDR3 residues: CASTPHKGAPNEKLFF. For the CDR3, the DNA is TGTGCCAGCACCCCACATAAAGGGGCTCCTAATGAAAAACTGTTTTTT.

The V call is TRBV5-8, the J call TRBJ2-5; possibly TRBD2 for D (5 bases). Between the trimmed V and J ends, which lost 4 bases and 3 bases, there was a span of 19 bases. The germline CDR1 and CDR2 sequences are SGHTS and YDEGEE. The CDR3 length is 16 residues. In DNA, the CDR3 is TGTGCCAGCAGCGGGCCGGACTTTCAGAGGGAAGAGACCCAGTACTTC. Protein product: CASSGPDFQREETQYF.

The chain couples TRBV5-1 to TRBJ1-5; D perhaps matches TRBD1 (6 bases). Germline V CDR1 and CDR2: SGHRS, YFSETQ. The V gene lost 0 bases and the J gene lost 6 bases, with 13 bases spanning the gap. The CDR3 consists of 15 residues. The CDR3 DNA follows: TGCGCCAGCAGCTTGGAACCAGGGGCGGTTCAGCCCCAGCATTTT. Its translation is CASSLEPGAVQPQHF.

This clone was detected once. This chain joins TRBV18 and TRBJ2-5; tentative D call: TRBD1 (6 bases). V gave up 3 bases and J gave up 5 bases, with 16 bases separating them. Looked up from germline, CDR1 is KGHSH and CDR2 is LQKENI. The CDR3 has 15 residues. The CDR3 DNA follows: TGTGCCAGCTCACCGGAAGCAGGGGTGCAGGAGACCCAGTACTTC. Its protein product is CASSPEAGVQETQYF.

V usage is TRBV14 and J usage is TRBJ1-1; no definite D call. CDR1 is SGHDN and CDR2 is FVKESK in the germline V gene. V was pared by 4 bases and J by 1 base, with 7 bases between. This CDR3 is built from 13 residues. As DNA, the CDR3 is TGTGCCAGCAGCCCTAACAGGAACACTGAAGCTTTCTTT. Amino acid sequence: CASSPNRNTEAFF.

The chain combines TRBV6-4 with TRBJ1-2, with D unclear. Per the germline V gene, CDR1 is MRHNA and CDR2 is SNTAGT. The CDR3 has 14 residues. V was trimmed by 0 bases and J by 8 bases, leaving 13 bases between them. The CDR3 sequence: CASSDSIRGDGYTF. The CDR3 bases are TGTGCCAGCAGTGACTCGATCCGGGGAGACGGCTACACCTTC.

V is TRBV25-1 and J is TRBJ1-1; D remains unclear. The CDR3 is made up of 10 amino acids. Germline values: CDR1 MGHDK, CDR2 SYGVNS. The germline V and J ends were trimmed by 3 bases and 11 bases, with 7 bases remaining between them. In DNA form, the CDR3 reads TGTGCCAGCAGTGACGACAAGGCTTTCTTT. Translating gives CASSDDKAFF.

The chain combines TRBV2 with TRBJ2-5, with a weak D call TRBD2 (7 bases). The CDR3 is 15 residues long. V gave up 7 bases and J gave up 4 bases, with 19 bases separating them. Per germline, CDR1 SNHLY and CDR2 FYNNEI. The CDR3 sequence is CASTPRGAGVETQYF. The CDR3 nucleotides are TGTGCCAGCACTCCCCGGGGGGCTGGTGTAGAGACCCAGTACTTC.

The rearrangement links TRBV10-3 to TRBJ2-2, with TRBD1 matching 9 bases. CDR1 is ENHRY and CDR2 is SYGVKD in the germline V gene. The CDR3 contains 15 residues. V was pared by 6 bases and J by 1 base, with 3 bases of the junction left unmatched. The CDR3 loop is CAISPGQGNTGELFF. As DNA, the CDR3 is TGTGCCATCAGCCCGGGACAGGGGAACACCGGGGAGCTGTTTTTT.

The V gene is TRBV4-3, the J gene TRBJ2-2; D is unresolved. V lost 0 bases and J lost 5, with 13 bases in between. Germline V gene data show CDR1 as LGHNA and CDR2 as YSLEER. The CDR3 consists of 16 residues. The CDR3, as DNA: TGCGCCAGCAGCCAAGATAAGACAATTACTACCGGGGAGCTGTTTTTT. Encoded protein: CASSQDKTITTGELFF.

As concerns this clone: Different DNA sequences within this sample yield the same CDR3. J is TRBJ2-5 and V is TRBV15; weak D call: TRBD2 (5 bases). Trimming took off 0 bases at V and 5 bases at J, with 7 bases between the two ends. Germline CDR1 and CDR2: LNHNV and YYDKDF (reference sequence). This CDR3 comprises 13 residues. CDR3 nucleotide sequence: TGTGCCACCAGCAGAGACCGGGGTGAGACCCAGTACTTC. This gives the protein CATSRDRGETQYF.

The V gene is TRBV28, the J gene TRBJ1-2; no firm D call. The CDR3 runs 15 residues. With 5 bases removed from V and 1 base from J, the gap between germline ends came to 14 bases. CDR1 and CDR2 (germline): MDHEN, SYDVKM. The CDR3 is CASSPDREINYGYTF. DNA for the CDR3: TGTGCCAGCAGTCCGGACCGGGAGATTAACTATGGCTACACCTTC.

This clone came up once. The chain carries TRBV5-4 and TRBJ2-7, with TRBD2 identical over 10 bases. V was clipped by 0 bases and J by 3 bases; unmatched bases: 3. The CDR3 spans 15 residues. Germline lookup yields CDR1 SGHNT and CDR2 YYREEE (reference sequence). CDR3 DNA sequence: TGTGCCAGCAGCTTGGGGCTAGCGGGAGACTACGAGCAGTACTTC. Translating gives CASSLGLAGDYEQYF.

V and J are TRBV28 and TRBJ1-5, with a weak D call TRBD1 (5 bases). CDR3 length equals 14 residues. Trimming shortened V by 4 bases and J by 1 base, and 8 bases separated the two germline ends. Germline V lookup: CDR1 MDHEN, CDR2 SYDVKM. CDR3 sequence reads: CASSSSGSNQPQHF. CDR3 coding DNA: TGTGCCAGCAGTTCATCAGGGAGCAATCAGCCCCAGCATTTT.

The chain couples TRBV10-1 to TRBJ1-5; 8 nucleotides align to TRBD1. J gave up 5 bases and V 8 bases, and 5 bases lay outside the gene matches. Germline assignment: CDR1 WNHNN and CDR2 SYGVQD (reference sequence). The CDR3 has 13 amino acids. The chain's CDR3 is CASPGTGHQPQHF. In DNA form, the CDR3 reads TGCGCCAGCCCCGGGACAGGCCATCAGCCCCAGCATTTT.

The V gene is TRBV2, the J gene TRBJ1-5; TRBD1 aligns across 9 bases. Germline CDR1 SNHLY, CDR2 FYNNEI. The J segment lost 5 bases and the V segment lost 5 bases, leaving 10 bases of the junction unmatched. The length of the CDR3 is 16 residues. CDR3 sequence: CASSPGQGPLDQPQHF. The CDR3 DNA reads TGTGCCAGCAGTCCGGGACAGGGCCCTTTGGATCAGCCCCAGCATTTT.

CDR3 DNA sequence: TGTGCCAGCAGCTTTGGACAGAACACAGATACGCAGTATTTT. This translates into CASSFGQNTDTQYF. The V gene is TRBV7-2, the J gene TRBJ2-3; D is perhaps TRBD1 (6 bases). Germline V gives CDR1 SGHTA, CDR2 FQGNSA. Between the trimmed V and J ends, which lost 3 bases and 2 bases, there was a span of 9 bases. The CDR3 is made up of 14 amino acids.

The rearrangement joins TRBV7-9 to TRBJ1-1, with D perhaps matching TRBD1 (5 bases). Trimming left V 5 bases short and J 2 bases short, with 9 bases between. The CDR3 runs to 13 residues. Germline V lookup: CDR1 SEHNR, CDR2 FQNEAQ (reference sequence). CDR3 in DNA: TGTGCCAGCAGCCCCGACAGTAACACTGAAGCTTTCTTT. It specifies CASSPDSNTEAFF.

This rearrangement joins TRBV6-5 to TRBJ1-1; perhaps TRBD1 as D (6 bases). The CDR3 runs to 15 residues. Trimming pared 8 bases from V and 4 bases from J, leaving 20 bases between. The germline V gene has CDR1 MNHEY and CDR2 SVGAGI. The CDR3 DNA reads TGTGCCAGCTTACCCTTAGGGGGATCCGGCACTGAAGCTTTCTTT. Translated, it gives CASLPLGGSGTEAFF.